This T cell receptor (beta chain) originates from a study of shared clonotypes between healthy human individuals (dated by TCRdb to the early 2020s). For the wider study: The cohort comprised a couple of women and a few men aged 18 to 49 years. For each donor, CD4 naive and CD4 memory were each run on three plates, CD8 naive on two plates, and CD8 memory on one plate. To estimate repertoire size and how much clonotype sharing occurs between individuals, the study deeply sequenced the blood TCR repertoires of 5 or 6 healthy adults. To increase sequencing depth and limit assay-specific biases, different laboratories used diverse techniques to prepare libraries and sequence TCR repertoires. Leukapheresis yielded between about 0.94 and 8.9 billion PBMCs per donor. On the study overall, not on this receptor specifically: Around 5.4% of naive CD4, more than 3% of naive CD8, about 2.1% of memory CD4, and over 0.35% of memory CD8 clonotypes were shared across a few donors. Incomplete sequencing was indicated by rarefaction of sorted-subset datasets, despite the large sequencing depth. Only blood was sampled, and tissue TCR repertoires likely differ from those in blood. Estimated clonotype richness was generally larger for naive than for memory subsets. The small number of donors limited the genetic and exposure-history diversity represented. Higher generation probabilities were observed for clonotypes shared by all four sorted-subset donors than for non-shared clonotypes. Pairwise subsampling indicated that sequencing depth was expected to affect the degree of clonotype sharing among donors.

The donors were healthy, HIV-negative adults with no recently reported acute infections or vaccinations. Every donor was a Caucasian adult living in Nashville, Tennessee, USA. Magnetic negative selection was used to enrich CD4+ T cells, after which naive cells were positively selected on CD45RA and the negative fraction became the memory subset. Blood was collected by leukapheresis, and PBMCs were isolated by Ficoll-Histopaque density gradient centrifugation and then cryopreserved in liquid nitrogen vapor phase. Analytical flow cytometry was used to check the purity and quantity of each magnetically sorted T cell population. Genomic DNA was isolated from each sorted fraction and quantified by UV absorbance on a Nanodrop 2000c. Using the deep immunoSEQ assay, multiplex PCR amplified TCR CDR3 regions from genomic DNA. For each cell subset, the extracted genomic DNA was distributed evenly across all wells of several immunoSEQ 96-well plates, and each plate served as one replicate. Each replicate PCR for sorted subsets received roughly 200 ng genomic DNA, equal to tens of thousands of T cell genomes. The purified libraries were quantified using a Qubit 3.0 fluorometer, sized with a Bioanalyzer 2100, and then quantified again using the KAPA Library Quantification kit. Each immunoSEQ 96-well plate was sequenced on its own single-read 150-cycle Illumina NextSeq 550 flow cell. The original methods were these. Because only junctional sequences without quality scores were contained in the immunoSEQ output, filtering matching that applied to full-length reads could not be performed. To assign V/J genes and CDR3, sequences were annotated using PyIR, a Python wrapper for IgBLAST v1.9, with IMGT germline references. Any read was removed if the V/J assignment was weak (E-value above 1e-6), the CDR3 was missing, or the read contained stop codons, out-of-frame junctions, or ambiguous translated residues. A V3J clonotype was defined by an identical inferred V gene, J gene, and CDR3 amino acid sequence. Percentage overlap between repertoires was calculated by dividing the number of shared unique clonotypes by the size of the smaller repertoire. RTK rarefaction, the Chao1 estimator, and Recon v2.1 estimates of unobserved clonotypes were used to assess repertoire richness. Generation probabilities for all TCRbeta clonotypes obtained by the gDNA method from a handful of donors were computed using OLGA. TCRdb stores this immuneACCESS table with in-frame sequences only. Part of the clones is absent; in the studies checked, under half of the shortfall reflects unresolved V genes, and no reason is known for the rest. V and J calls and clone size are as listed in that table; D and trimming were resolved from the DNA. The sample contains 1,500,000 or so clones, around 95% of them found a single time. The ten top clones hold roughly 1.2% of the sample.

Concerning this clone: It lacks a known antigen. Base qualities are not recorded, but no much larger clone differs from it by a single base.

The CDR3 starts with the cysteine, ends with the phenylalanine, and has 15 residues. Only CDR3 DNA remains: 45 bases, in frame from the first base. V and J are truncated by 6 bases and 0 bases respectively, leaving an intervening sequence of 15 bases. Taken from the germline V gene, the CDR1 and CDR2 loops are ENHRY and SYGVKD. The V and J segments used are TRBV10-3 and TRBJ2-7; a confident D gene designation cannot be given. The sample was naive CD4+ T cells sorted from blood. Sample cell subset or site, as interpreted from the label and publication: CD45RA+ positively selected. This TCR derives from a man under 40 in good health. The CDR3 region: CAIRVDATSSYEQYF. The nucleotide sequence is TGTGCCATCAGGGTGGACGCGACGTCCTCCTACGAGCAGTACTTC.